These 16 T cell receptor beta chains came from one sample sequenced in a study of blood T cells in healthy people across ages. The second PCR ran roughly 6 to 12 cycles with a sample-barcoded 5' primer and J-beta primers. In TCRdb, the 5' RACE reads were re-called with MiXCR into one record per CDR3 protein. The profile shows hundreds of thousands of distinct CDR3 sequences, roughly 44% of them singletons. The sequencing sample was made of blood. The receptors were sampled from a man aged 55-75 years in good health.

As regards this clonotype: Just one base apart from a much larger clone, this may be a read error. The rearrangement links TRBV6-6 to TRBJ1-2; TRBD1 is a possible D gene (5 bases). The CDR3 sequence is 12 residues long. V was trimmed by 0 bases and J by 12 bases, leaving 11 bases between them. Germline V lookup: CDR1 MNHNY, CDR2 SVGAGI (reference sequence). CDR3 loop: CASSYSSRGHTF. The CDR3 coding sequence is TGTGCCAGCAGTTACTCCTCTCGGGGCCACACCTTC.

Only a few counts were recorded for this clonotype. The genes are TRBV29-1 and TRBJ2-3, with D possibly matching TRBD1 (6 bases). V lost 6 bases and J lost 3, with 13 bases in between. CDR1 is SQVTM, CDR2 ANQGSEA, per germline. The CDR3 runs to 13 residues. CDR3 sequence (DNA): TGCAGCGTGGCCAGGGGCCTGACAGATACGCAGTATTTT. It is translated as CSVARGLTDTQYF.

This chain uses TRBV6-6 with TRBJ2-1, with 12 bases fitting TRBD2. The germline gives CDR1 MNHNY, CDR2 SVGAGI (reference sequence). The CDR3 covers 16 residues. V lost 4 bases, J lost 10 bases, and 11 bases stayed unmatched. This CDR3 reads CASSFPSGGARGEQFF. DNA for the CDR3: TGTGCCAGCAGTTTCCCTAGCGGGGGGGCTCGAGGGGAGCAGTTCTTC.

This clonotype has a handful of counts. This chain links TRBV7-9 with TRBJ1-6; unclear D gene. Germline-derived CDR1 and CDR2 are SEHNR and FQNEAQ (reference sequence). V was cut by 5 bases and J by 7 bases, with 12 bases left in between. CDR3 length equals 14 residues. The CDR3 DNA reads TGTGCCAGCAGCGATCACTTAGACAATTCACCCCTCCACTTT. This translates into CASSDHLDNSPLHF.

The rearrangement links TRBV5-1 to TRBJ1-1; D is unclear. The CDR3 has 14 amino acids. V shed 3 bases and J shed 3 bases, with 12 bases lying between them. CDR1 is SGHRS, CDR2 YFSETQ, per germline. CDR3 protein: CASSWPGRDTEAFF. As DNA, the CDR3 is TGCGCCAGCAGCTGGCCGGGGAGGGACACTGAAGCTTTCTTT.

V gene TRBV7-9 combines with J gene TRBJ1-4; D remains unclear. Germline lookup yields CDR1 SEHNR and CDR2 FQNEAQ (reference sequence). CDR3 length: 13 residues. V lost 8 bases, J lost 3 bases, and 10 bases lay in between. CDR3 in DNA: TGTGCCAGCCGGTTGGGAGCTAATGAAAAACTGTTTTTT. Amino acids: CASRLGANEKLFF. Variable domain in full (rest from reference TRBV7-9 and TRBJ1-4): DTGVSQNPRHKITKRGQNVTFRCDPISEHNRLYWYRQTLGQGPEFLTYFQNEAQLEKSRLLSDRFSAERPKGSFSTLEIQRTEQGDSAMYLCASRLGANEKLFFGSGTQLSVL.

The chain uses TRBV29-1 and TRBJ1-1; D is unclear. V was clipped by 6 bases and J by 6 bases, with 20 bases between them. CDR3 length equals 14 residues. Germline V gene sequence: CDR1 SQVTM, CDR2 ANQGSEA. CDR3 sequence: CSVKMGVEDAEAFF. CDR3 coding DNA: TGCAGCGTAAAAATGGGAGTTGAGGACGCTGAAGCTTTCTTT.

The V call is TRBV7-9, the J call TRBJ1-2; perhaps TRBD1 as D (6 bases). Germline assignment: CDR1 SEHNR and CDR2 FQNEAQ (reference sequence). The germline V and J ends were trimmed by 0 bases and 7 bases, with 15 bases remaining between them. CDR3 length: 15 residues. This CDR3 is CASSLAGGAPGGYTF. Written as DNA, the CDR3 is TGTGCCAGCAGCTTAGCTGGGGGCGCGCCAGGTGGCTACACCTTC.

This clonotype occurred a few times. CDR3 sequence: CASSYQGARAKNIQYF. CDR3 nucleotide sequence: TGTGCCAGCAGTTACCAGGGGGCGCGGGCCAAAAACATTCAGTACTTC. The chain links TRBV6-2 or TRBV6-3 to TRBJ2-4, with TRBD1 matching 8 bases. Trimming removed 2 bases from V and 1 base from J; junction bases left unmatched: 4. The germline CDR1 and CDR2 sequences are MNHEY and SVGEGT. The CDR3 runs 16 residues.

The chain combines TRBV2 with TRBJ2-3; unclear D gene. The V end lost 6 bases, the J end lost 4 bases, and 8 bases lay between the germline ends. CDR1 is SNHLY, CDR2 FYNNEI, per germline. The CDR3 runs to 12 residues. Here the CDR3 reads CASRGVADTQYF. CDR3 in DNA: TGTGCCAGCAGAGGAGTTGCAGATACGCAGTATTTT. The full variable domain, with the rest looked up from reference TRBV2 and TRBJ2-3, is EPEVTQTPSHQVTQMGQEVILRCVPISNHLYFYWYRQILGQKVEFLVSFYNNEISEKSEIFDDQFSVERPDGSNFTLKIRSTKLEDSAMYFCASRGVADTQYFGPGTRLTVL.

The chain employs TRBV5-5 and TRBJ2-7; D might be TRBD1 (5 bases). CDR1 SGHKS and CDR2 YYEKEE come from the germline V gene (reference sequence). The CDR3 is made up of 14 amino acids. V was cut by 4 bases and J by 3 bases, with 14 bases left in between. The CDR3 protein is CASSEGASVYEQYF. The CDR3 DNA sequence: TGTGCCAGCAGCGAAGGGGCATCAGTCTACGAGCAGTACTTC.

This chain links TRBV7-6 with TRBJ2-1, with TRBD1 identical over 9 bases. The CDR3 extends over 15 amino acids. The germline V gene has CDR1 SGHVS and CDR2 FNYEAQ. V trimming: 3 bases; J trimming: 6 bases; junction bases outside the gene matches: 6. CDR3 bases: TGTGCCAGCAGCTTCGGGACAGGGACAGTCAATGAGCAGTTCTTC. This codes for CASSFGTGTVNEQFF. Supplemented by reference TRBV7-6 and TRBJ2-1, the full variable domain reads GAGVSQSPRYKVTKRGQDVALRCDPISGHVSLYWYRQALGQGPEFLTYFNYEAQQDKSGLPNDRFSAERPEGSISTLTIQRTEQRDSAMYRCASSFGTGTVNEQFFGPGTRLTVL.

This chain links TRBV6-5 with TRBJ1-5; 9 bases map to TRBD1. This CDR3 is 15 amino acids long. Germline V CDR1 and CDR2: MNHEY, SVGAGI. V shed 7 bases, J shed 7 bases, and the junction held 11 bases outside the gene matches. CDR3 nucleotides: TGTGCCAGCAAAAAACAGGGGGCGAGTGGACAGCCCCAGCATTTT. Translating gives CASKKQGASGQPQHF.

The rearrangement uses TRBV10-3 and TRBJ1-1, with a possible D match to TRBD1 (6 bases). Germline-derived CDR1 and CDR2 are ENHRY and SYGVKD. The CDR3 extends over 15 amino acids. Trimming took 3 bases from V and 3 from J, leaving 14 bases between them. CDR3 amino acids: CAISDTGFWDTEAFF. In nucleotides, the CDR3 is TGTGCCATCAGTGATACAGGGTTTTGGGACACTGAAGCTTTCTTT.

The chain carries TRBV20-1 and TRBJ2-7; unclear D gene. The DNA end is a closer match to TRBJ2-5, so the J assignment may be wrong. The CDR3 spans 13 residues. CDR1 is DFQATT and CDR2 is SNEGSKA in the germline V gene (reference sequence). This CDR3 reads CSSWTPSQETQYF. In DNA, the CDR3 is TGCAGTTCCTGGACGCCCTCCCAAGAGACCCAGTACTTC.

A few counts support this clonotype. This chain links TRBV7-2 with TRBJ2-5; D is ambiguous. In germline, CDR1 is SGHTA, CDR2 FQGNSA. Trimming left V 3 bases short and J 0 bases short, with 5 bases between. The CDR3 contains 13 residues. CDR3 bases: TGTGCCAGCAGCTTCCTGTACCAAGAGACCCAGTACTTC. It is translated as CASSFLYQETQYF.